This T cell receptor (beta chain) was documented in a study of T cells in Graves' hyperthyroidism and ophthalmopathy. Looking at the study overall: Sampling of peripheral blood happened at initial diagnosis, prior to any treatment.

Patients aged 18 to 65 had newly diagnosed hyperthyroidism of under 2 months' duration. There are a few counts of this clonotype. Its antigen is not known. The investigators amplified TCR beta CDR3 regions from RNA transcripts. Researchers ran a first-round RT-PCR on the TCR CDR3 using the HTBI primer set. MiXCR was run by TCRdb on the multiplex PCR reads, yielding one entry per CDR3 protein. The table shows 600,000 to 900,000 distinct CDR3 sequences, with about a sixth occurring only once. This CDR3 has 17 amino acids. Trimming took 3 bases from V and 5 from J, leaving 19 bases between them. CDR1 KGHSH and CDR2 LQKENI come from the germline V gene. General observations from the study: Blood shared most expanded thyroid clonotypes above 0.001. The model made its ophthalmopathy prediction, and onset followed a median approximately 6 months later.

Sequenced: blood. This clonotype was obtained from a man in his late teens or twenties with Graves' hyperthyroidism. The chain has TRBV18 and TRBJ2-2; unclear D gene. CDR3 amino acids: CASSPKHRASYTGELFF. The CDR3 DNA sequence: TGTGCCAGCTCACCGAAACACCGGGCGTCTTATACCGGGGAGCTGTTTTTT.